The 8 T cell receptor beta chains presented below share a single source sample, sequenced in a study of OX40 agonist ivuxolimab in advanced cancers. TCRdb's copy holds only in-frame clones and misses some; the assay was immunoSEQ multiplex PCR. Among approximately 65,000 clones listed, around four fifths were seen once. Source: CD4+ or CD8+ T cells sorted from blood, taken in a trial of the OX40 agonist ivuxolimab. The source is an adult with an advanced solid tumor such as melanoma, head and neck, liver or kidney cancer.

The CDR3 reads CASRRDRGPNYGYTF. Here the CDR3 DNA reads TGTGCCAGTAGGAGGGACAGGGGACCTAACTATGGCTACACCTTC. The rearrangement uses TRBV19 and TRBJ1-2; the match to TRBD1 covers 10 bases. The germline CDR1 and CDR2 sequences are LNHDA and SQIVND (reference sequence). The CDR3 consists of 15 residues. V gave up 6 bases and J gave up 0 bases; unmatched junction bases: 4.

This clone has a handful of counts. V is TRBV7-9 and J is TRBJ1-2; TRBD1 is a possible D gene (5 bases). The CDR3 is made up of 15 amino acids. V shed 1 base and J shed 8 bases, with 17 bases lying between them. Germline-derived CDR1 and CDR2 are SEHNR and FQNEAQ (reference sequence). CDR3 coding DNA: TGTGCCAGCAGCTTAGGTCCGGGCAGGGTAGGAGGCTACACCTTC. Its translation is CASSLGPGRVGGYTF.

This clone has more than one count but fewer than ten. The chain recombines TRBV20-1 with TRBJ1-2; unclear D gene. CDR3 length: 10 amino acids. V lost 6 bases and J 4 bases, leaving 6 bases between the germline ends. Germline values: CDR1 DFQATT, CDR2 SNEGSKA (reference sequence). The CDR3 here is CSAEGYGYTF. The DNA of the CDR3 is TGCAGTGCCGAAGGCTATGGCTACACCTTC.

The chain is built from TRBV19 and TRBJ2-3; 9 positions agree with TRBD2. Germline-derived CDR1 and CDR2 are LNHDA and SQIVND (reference sequence). There are 16 residues in the CDR3. J lost 4 bases, V lost 3 bases, and 8 bases had no gene match. The CDR3 coding sequence is TGTGCCAGTAGTATTAGCGGGGGCGGCCAGTCAGATACGCAGTATTTT. Its translation: CASSISGGGQSDTQYF.

The V gene is TRBV7-2, the J gene TRBJ1-5, with 8 bases identical to TRBD1. The germline V gene encodes CDR1 SGHTA and CDR2 FQGNSA. The CDR3 contains 14 residues. After removal of 5 bases from V and 6 bases from J, the junction contained 6 bases not matched to a gene. The CDR3 DNA sequence: TGTGCCAGCAGCGCAGGACAGGGCTCTCAGCCCCAGCATTTT. This codes for CASSAGQGSQPQHF.

This clone was detected only once. V gene TRBV10-3 combines with J gene TRBJ2-2; maybe TRBD2 (6 bases). Germline V CDR1 and CDR2: ENHRY, SYGVKD. V lost 6 bases and J 0 bases, leaving 14 bases between the germline ends. The CDR3 consists of 16 residues. The CDR3 region has the DNA TGTGCCATCAGCCCTCGCGGGGAGACGAACACCGGGGAGCTGTTTTTT. Residues: CAISPRGETNTGELFF.

The chain links TRBV2 to TRBJ2-7; D might be TRBD1 (6 bases). Trimming left V 5 bases short and J 4 bases short, with 9 bases between. The germline CDR1 and CDR2 sequences are SNHLY and FYNNEI. The CDR3 length is 12 residues. The CDR3 nucleotides are TGTGCCAGCAGTAGACAGGCTTACGAGCAGTACTTC. As protein: CASSRQAYEQYF.

This clone was counted only a few times. Other DNA sequences of this sample code for an identical CDR3. For the CDR3, the DNA is TGTGCCAGCCAAACTAGCGGGAGGACAGATACGCAGTATTTT. This gives the protein CASQTSGRTDTQYF. The V call is TRBV27, the J call TRBJ2-3; 12 bases are a match to TRBD2. V shed 8 bases and J 3 bases; nucleotides not matched to a gene: 3. Per germline, CDR1 MNHEY and CDR2 SMNVEV (reference sequence). There are 14 residues in the CDR3.